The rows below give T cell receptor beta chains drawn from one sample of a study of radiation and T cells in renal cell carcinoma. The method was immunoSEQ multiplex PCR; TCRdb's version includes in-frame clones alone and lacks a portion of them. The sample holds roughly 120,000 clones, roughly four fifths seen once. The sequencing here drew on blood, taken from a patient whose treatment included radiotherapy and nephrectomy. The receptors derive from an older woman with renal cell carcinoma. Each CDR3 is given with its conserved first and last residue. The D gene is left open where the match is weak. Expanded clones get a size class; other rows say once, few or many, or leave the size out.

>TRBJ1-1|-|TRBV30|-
CAWSVGPSGDF
TGTGCCTGGAGTGTCGGACCGTCAGGGGATTTT
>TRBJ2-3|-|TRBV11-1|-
CASSLWVDPSTDTQYF
TGTGCCAGCAGCTTATGGGTAGATCCTAGCACAGATACGCAGTATTTT
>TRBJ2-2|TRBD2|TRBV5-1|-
CASSSGLFTGELFF
TGCGCCAGCAGCTCGGGACTATTTACCGGGGAGCTGTTTTTT
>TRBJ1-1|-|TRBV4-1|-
CASSQIGEGTEAFF
TGCGCCAGCAGCCAAATAGGGGAGGGCACTGAAGCTTTCTTT
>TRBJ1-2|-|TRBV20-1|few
CSAPGYGYTF
TGCAGTGCCCCAGGGTATGGCTACACCTTC
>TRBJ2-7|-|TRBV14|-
CASSLDSYEQYF
TGTGCCAGCAGCCTTGACTCCTACGAGCAGTACTTC
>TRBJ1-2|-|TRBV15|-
CATSRGQTGIGYGYTF
TGTGCCACCAGCAGAGGACAAACAGGGATCGGCTATGGCTACACCTTC
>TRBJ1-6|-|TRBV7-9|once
CASSSATGLNSPLHF
TGTGCCAGCAGCTCAGCTACAGGGCTTAATTCACCCCTCCACTTT
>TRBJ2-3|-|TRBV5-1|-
CASSGRGSDTQYF
TGCGCCAGCAGTGGGAGGGGGTCAGATACGCAGTATTTT
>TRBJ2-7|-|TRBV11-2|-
CASSLARNYEQYF
TGTGCCAGCAGCTTAGCGCGGAACTACGAGCAGTACTTC
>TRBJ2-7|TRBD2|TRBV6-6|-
CASRLLSSGGLNEQYF
TGTGCCAGCCGACTATTGTCTAGCGGGGGGTTAAACGAGCAGTACTTC
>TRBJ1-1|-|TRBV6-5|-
CASTGYSEAFF
TGTGCCAGCACTGGGTACAGCGAAGCTTTCTTT
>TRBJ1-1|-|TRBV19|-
CASNSGGWNTEAFF
TGTGCCAGTAATTCTGGGGGGTGGAACACTGAAGCTTTCTTT
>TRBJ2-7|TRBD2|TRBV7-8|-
CASSTRLAGDKNEQYF
TGTGCCAGCAGCACCAGACTAGCGGGGGATAAGAACGAGCAGTACTTC
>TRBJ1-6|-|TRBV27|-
CASSLGAGAVVNSPLHF
TGTGCCAGCAGTTTAGGAGCAGGGGCGGTTGTAAATTCACCCCTCCACTTT
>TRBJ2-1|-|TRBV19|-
CASSRAAGIYNEQFF
TGTGCCAGTAGCCGTGCAGCGGGCATCTACAATGAGCAGTTCTTC
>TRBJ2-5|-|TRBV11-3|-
CASSLDPAQETQYF
TGTGCCAGCAGCTTAGATCCGGCACAAGAGACCCAGTACTTC
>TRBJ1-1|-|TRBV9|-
CASSVGGRDGIYTEAFF
TGTGCCAGCAGCGTCGGGGGGCGCGACGGGATCTACACTGAAGCTTTCTTT
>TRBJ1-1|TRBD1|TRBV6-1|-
CASRPTGGDTEAFF
TGTGCCAGCAGGCCGACAGGGGGTGACACTGAAGCTTTCTTT
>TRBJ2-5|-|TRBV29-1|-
CSVQTGAQYF
TGCAGCGTTCAAACGGGGGCCCAGTACTTC
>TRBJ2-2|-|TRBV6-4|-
CASSDSAATLINTGELFF
TGTGCCAGCAGTGACTCGGCAGCCACATTAATAAACACCGGGGAGCTGTTTTTT
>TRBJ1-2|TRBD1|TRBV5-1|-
CASSSPGTGIYGYTF
TGCGCCAGCAGTTCACCCGGGACAGGGATCTATGGCTACACCTTC
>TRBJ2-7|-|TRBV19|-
CASSIGRGRTYEQYF
TGTGCCAGTAGTATAGGAAGGGGCAGAACCTACGAGCAGTACTTC
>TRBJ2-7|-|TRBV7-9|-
CASSLGAANEQYF
TGTGCCAGCAGCTTAGGAGCGGCCAACGAGCAGTACTTC
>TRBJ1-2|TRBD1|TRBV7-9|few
CASSLSTGRGYTF
TGTGCCAGCAGCTTATCGACAGGGAGGGGCTACACCTTC
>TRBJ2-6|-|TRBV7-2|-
CASRPPTGGAGANVLTF
TGTGCCAGCAGACCCCCCACAGGGGGGGCTGGGGCCAACGTCCTGACTTTC
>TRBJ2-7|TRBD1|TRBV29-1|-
CSVRTGTGAQYEQYF
TGCAGCGTTAGGACCGGGACAGGGGCACAATACGAGCAGTACTTC
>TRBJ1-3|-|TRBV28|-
CASNQGTNTIYF
TGTGCCAGCAATCAGGGGACAAACACCATATATTTT
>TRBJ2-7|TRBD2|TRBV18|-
CASSPRSSGSYTYEQYF
TGTGCCAGCTCACCAAGATCGAGCGGGAGCTACACCTACGAGCAGTACTTC
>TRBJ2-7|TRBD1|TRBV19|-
CATQAWQGDGEQYF
TGTGCCACCCAAGCCTGGCAGGGGGATGGCGAGCAGTACTTC
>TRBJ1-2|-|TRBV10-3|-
CAISESQGYGYTF
TGTGCCATCAGTGAGTCCCAGGGGTATGGCTACACCTTC
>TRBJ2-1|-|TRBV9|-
CASSGSSSYNEQFF
TGTGCCAGCAGCGGTAGCAGCTCCTACAATGAGCAGTTCTTC
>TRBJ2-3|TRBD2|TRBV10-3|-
CAIGREEADTQYF
TGTGCCATAGGACGGGAGGAAGCAGATACGCAGTATTTT
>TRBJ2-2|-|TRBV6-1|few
CASHTGLITGELFF
TGTGCCAGCCACACGGGGTTAATAACCGGGGAGCTGTTTTTT
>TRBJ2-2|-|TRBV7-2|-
CASSLVEGYTGELFF
TGTGCCAGCAGCTTAGTGGAGGGCTACACCGGGGAGCTGTTTTTT
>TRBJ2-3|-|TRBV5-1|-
CATTALGESTDTQYF
TGCGCCACCACAGCCCTCGGGGAAAGCACAGATACGCAGTATTTT
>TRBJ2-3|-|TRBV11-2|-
CASSLSLADTQYF
TGTGCCAGCAGCCTTAGTCTTGCCGATACGCAGTATTTT
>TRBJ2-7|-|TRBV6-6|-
CASSTGYEQYF
TGTGCCAGCAGTACGGGCTACGAGCAGTACTTC
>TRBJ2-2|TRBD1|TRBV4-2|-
CASSQGGGVVGELFF
TGTGCCAGCAGCCAAGGAGGGGGCGTTGTCGGGGAGCTGTTTTTT
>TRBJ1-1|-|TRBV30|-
CAWIGGPAIAEAFF
TGTGCCTGGATCGGGGGACCCGCGATCGCTGAAGCTTTCTTT
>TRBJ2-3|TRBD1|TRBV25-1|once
CASRRTGDTDTQYF
TGTGCCAGCAGGCGCACAGGGGACACAGATACGCAGTATTTT
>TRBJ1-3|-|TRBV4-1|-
CASSQVKGSGNTIYF
TGCGCCAGCAGCCAAGTTAAGGGCTCTGGAAACACCATATATTTT